This T cell receptor (beta chain) emerged from a study of molecular identifiers for immune sequencing clone quantification. The CDR3 is 12 residues long. V lost 2 bases and J lost 5, with 7 bases in between. Germline values: CDR1 SGHDT, CDR2 YYEEEE. This clonotype has just a few counts. Using its own MiXCR run on the PCR reads, TCRdb lists one record per CDR3 protein. The sample contains roughly 630,000 distinct CDR3 sequences, about 25% of which appear only once. Material for sequencing was naive CD8+ T cells from blood, with Jurkat cell RNA spiked in. Subset noted: FACS-sorted CD8+CD4-CCR7+CD45RA+ naive T cells. This rearrangement joins TRBV5-6 to TRBJ2-5; no clear D gene. The TCR sequence derives from a human donor in good health. Some libraries in this study had Jurkat cell RNA spiked in. The CDR3 reads CASSLEWETQYF. Written as DNA, the CDR3 is TGTGCCAGCAGCTTAGAGTGGGAGACCCAGTACTTC.